Here is one T cell receptor (beta chain) with its context. The entry originates in a study of OX40 agonist ivuxolimab in advanced cancers. The CDR3 runs to 18 residues. J lost 6 bases, V lost 2 bases, and 15 bases had no gene match. Germline CDR1 and CDR2: LGHNA and YSLEER. Libraries were prepared by immunoSEQ multiplex PCR; TCRdb keeps only in-frame clonotypes and omits some of them. This table has roughly 100,000 clones, over 75% appearing once. The clonotype originates from an adult with an advanced solid tumor such as melanoma, head and neck, liver or kidney cancer. This rearrangement joins TRBV4-3 to TRBJ2-2, with 7 bases that match TRBD2. The specimen comprised CD4+ or CD8+ T cells sorted from blood, sampled in a trial of the OX40 agonist ivuxolimab. CDR3 bases: TGCGCCAGCAGCCAACCGGCCGGGGGAGGGCCCTTCTCCGGGGAGCTGTTTTTT. Translation: CASSQPAGGGPFSGELFF.